This TCR beta chain was recovered during a study of graft-versus-host responses after intestinal transplantation. As to this clone: The antigen is unknown.

This CDR3 comprises 15 residues. CDR1 is MNHEY, CDR2 SMNVEV, per germline (reference sequence). V lost 5 bases and J lost 0; bases outside the gene matches: 4. TCRdb's copy holds only in-frame clones and misses some; the assay was immunoSEQ multiplex PCR. The sample carries under 130,000 clones, under 95% recorded once. The specimen comprised unstimulated CD8+ T cells sorted from spleen or lymph node cells, sampled before intestinal transplant. The chain links TRBV27 to TRBJ2-3; TRBD2 matches at 8 bases. This clonotype was sampled from a human donor who received an intestinal transplant. CDR3 sequence reads: CASSPLAGSTDTQYF. The CDR3 nucleotides read TGTGCCAGCAGTCCCTTAGCGGGGAGCACAGATACGCAGTATTTT.